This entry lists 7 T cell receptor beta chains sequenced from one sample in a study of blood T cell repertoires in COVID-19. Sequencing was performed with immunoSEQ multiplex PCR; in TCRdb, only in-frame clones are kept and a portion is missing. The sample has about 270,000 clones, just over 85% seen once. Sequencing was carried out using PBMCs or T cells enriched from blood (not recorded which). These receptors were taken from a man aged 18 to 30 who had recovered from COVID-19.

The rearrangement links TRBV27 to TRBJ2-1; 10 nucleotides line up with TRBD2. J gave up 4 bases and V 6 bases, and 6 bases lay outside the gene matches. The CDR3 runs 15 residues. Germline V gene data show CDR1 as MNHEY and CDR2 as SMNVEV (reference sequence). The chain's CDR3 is CASRTAGGPYNEQFF. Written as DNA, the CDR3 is TGTGCCAGCAGAACAGCGGGAGGGCCTTACAATGAGCAGTTCTTC.

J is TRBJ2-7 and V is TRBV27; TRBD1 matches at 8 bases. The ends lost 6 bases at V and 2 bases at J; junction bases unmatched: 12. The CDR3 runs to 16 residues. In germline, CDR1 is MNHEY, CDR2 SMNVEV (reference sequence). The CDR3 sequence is CASSLVGQGNPYEQYF. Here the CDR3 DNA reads TGTGCCAGCAGCCTAGTCGGACAGGGCAATCCCTACGAGCAGTACTTC.

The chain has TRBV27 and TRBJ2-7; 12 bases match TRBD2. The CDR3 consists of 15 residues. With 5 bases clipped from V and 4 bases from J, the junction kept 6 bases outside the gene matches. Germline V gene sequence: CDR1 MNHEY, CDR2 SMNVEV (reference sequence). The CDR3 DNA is TGTGCCAGCAGTCCGAAGACTAGCGGGAGATACGAGCAGTACTTC. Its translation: CASSPKTSGRYEQYF.

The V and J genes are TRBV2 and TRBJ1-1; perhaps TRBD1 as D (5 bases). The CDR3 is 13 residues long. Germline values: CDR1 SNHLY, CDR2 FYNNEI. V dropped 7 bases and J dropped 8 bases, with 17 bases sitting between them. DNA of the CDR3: TGTGCCAGCACCTACAGGTATGGGTCCGAAGCTTTCTTT. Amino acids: CASTYRYGSEAFF.

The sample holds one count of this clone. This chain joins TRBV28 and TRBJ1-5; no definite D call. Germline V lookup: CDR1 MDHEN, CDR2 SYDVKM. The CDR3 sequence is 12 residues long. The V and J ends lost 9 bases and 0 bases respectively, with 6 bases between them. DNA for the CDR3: TGTGCCAGTGTCATTAGCAATCAGCCCCAGCATTTT. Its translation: CASVISNQPQHF.

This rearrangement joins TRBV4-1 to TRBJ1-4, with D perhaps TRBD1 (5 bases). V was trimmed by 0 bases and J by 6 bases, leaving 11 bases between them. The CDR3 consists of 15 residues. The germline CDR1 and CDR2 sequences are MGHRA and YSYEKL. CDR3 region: CASSQEEGEDEKLFF. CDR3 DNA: TGCGCCAGCAGCCAAGAAGAAGGGGAAGATGAAAAACTGTTTTTT.

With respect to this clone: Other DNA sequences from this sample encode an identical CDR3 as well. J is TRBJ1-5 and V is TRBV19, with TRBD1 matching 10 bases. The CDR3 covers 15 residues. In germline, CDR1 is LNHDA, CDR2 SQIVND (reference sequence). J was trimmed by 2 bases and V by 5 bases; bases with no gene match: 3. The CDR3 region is CASSPTGGGNQPQHF. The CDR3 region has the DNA TGTGCCAGTAGTCCGACAGGGGGCGGCAATCAGCCCCAGCATTTT.